The 30 T cell receptor beta chains below come from one sample, sequenced in a study of human T cells and chemical hapten exposure. Indicated time point: patch test 3, about 24 weeks after DPC sensitization. The sample's treatment: therapeutic diphenylcyclopropenone sensitization with weekly scalp DPC. TCRdb processed the RACE reads anew with MiXCR; each CDR3 protein has one entry. The table includes roughly 89,000 distinct CDR3 sequences, 11% detected once. Material: whole blood, obtained in connection with sensitization to the hapten diphenylcyclopropenone (DPC). These receptors came from a woman aged 25 to 45 with alopecia areata. Some clones in this sample may be carry-over from other donors' samples.

The chain couples TRBV11-3 to TRBJ2-2; TRBD2 matches at 10 bases. Germline-derived CDR1 and CDR2 are SGHNT and YENEEA. With 8 bases clipped from V and 4 bases from J, the junction kept 13 bases outside the gene matches. CDR3 length equals 17 residues. CDR3 in amino acids: CASSIPVAGGRTGELFF. CDR3 DNA sequence: TGTGCCAGCTCGATCCCCGTAGCGGGAGGCCGCACCGGGGAGCTGTTTTTT.

This clonotype was counted a few times. The rearrangement joins TRBV6-5 to TRBJ2-6; D uncertain. The germline CDR1 and CDR2 sequences are MNHEY and SVGAGI. V lost 0 bases, J lost 2 bases, and 8 bases lay in between. CDR3 size: 16 residues. The CDR3 is CASSYSGSAGANVLTF. The CDR3 DNA follows: TGTGCCAGCAGTTACTCTGGCAGTGCTGGGGCCAACGTCCTGACTTTC.

This clonotype occurred many times. This chain connects TRBV18 to TRBJ2-7, with D maybe TRBD2 (6 bases). The CDR3 is 13 amino acids. V was clipped by 5 bases and J by 5 bases, with 13 bases between them. Looked up from germline, CDR1 is KGHSH and CDR2 is LQKENI. The CDR3 loop reads CASSLRSGDEQYV. Here the CDR3 DNA reads TGTGCCAGCTCATTACGATCGGGAGACGAGCAGTACGTC.

This clonotype was seen at least ten times. V and J are TRBV7-8 and TRBJ2-6; D gene uncertain. V gave up 4 bases and J gave up 0 bases, with 4 bases separating them. Germline CDR1 is SGHVS and CDR2 is FQNEAQ. This CDR3 has 14 amino acids. CDR3: CASSSNSGANVLTF. The CDR3 region has the DNA TGTGCCAGCAGCTCGAACTCTGGGGCCAACGTCCTGACTTTC.

This clonotype was picked up many times. The chain uses TRBV7-2 and TRBJ2-4; no firm D call. V shed 3 bases and J shed 8 bases, with 8 bases lying between them. Germline V gene sequence: CDR1 SGHTA, CDR2 FQGNSA. The CDR3 is made up of 12 amino acids. CDR3 amino acids: CASSFARDIQYF. CDR3 bases: TGTGCCAGCAGCTTCGCTCGAGACATTCAGTACTTC.

This sequence joins TRBV6-4 and TRBJ1-1; no definite D call. The ends were cut back, 2 bases at V and 1 base at J, with 8 bases in the middle. Per germline, CDR1 MRHNA and CDR2 SNTAGT. The CDR3 covers 14 residues. The CDR3: CASSDSSSNTEAFF. In nucleotides, the CDR3 is TGTGCCAGCAGTGACAGTTCTTCGAACACTGAAGCTTTCTTT.

The chain has TRBV18 and TRBJ1-1, with a tentative D call TRBD1 (5 bases). The CDR3 sequence is 15 residues long. V was clipped by 1 base and J by 5 bases, with 14 bases between them. The germline V gene encodes CDR1 KGHSH and CDR2 LQKENI. The CDR3 DNA follows: TGTGCCAGCTCACCACGAAGGGGCGACGGAACTGAAGCTTTCTTT. It specifies CASSPRRGDGTEAFF.

This clonotype was detected many times. The chain recombines TRBV28 with TRBJ2-2; D is unclear. The germline V gene encodes CDR1 MDHEN and CDR2 SYDVKM. This CDR3 has 13 residues. V shed 6 bases and J shed 4 bases, with 9 bases lying between them. As DNA, the CDR3 is TGTGCCAGCAGCCGCCAGACCACCGGGGAGCTGTTTTTT. This translates into CASSRQTTGELFF. Complete variable domain (other parts from reference TRBV28 and TRBJ2-2): DVKVTQSSRYLVKRTGEKVFLECVQDMDHENMFWYRQDPGLGLRLIYFSYDVKMKEKGDIPEGYSVSREKKERFSLILESASTNQTSMYLCASSRQTTGELFFGEGSRLTVL.

This clonotype was counted many times. The rearrangement uses TRBV20-1 and TRBJ2-1; D unclear. Deletions cut 3 bases from V and 7 bases from J, with 7 bases between. The germline CDR1 and CDR2 sequences are DFQATT and SNEGSKA (reference sequence). The CDR3 is 11 amino acids. This chain's CDR3 is CSASIENEQFF. For the CDR3, the DNA is TGCAGTGCTAGTATTGAGAATGAGCAGTTCTTC.

This clonotype was seen repeatedly, ten times or more. The rearrangement uses TRBV12-3 or TRBV12-4 and TRBJ1-4, with TRBD1 as a possible D gene (6 bases). V dropped 1 base and J dropped 8 bases, with 11 bases sitting between them. This CDR3 comprises 14 residues. The CDR3 region is CASSLGFGGEKLFF. In nucleotides, the CDR3 is TGTGCCAGCAGTTTAGGGTTCGGGGGCGAAAAACTGTTTTTT.

This clonotype was observed at least ten times. The chain carries TRBV1 and TRBJ2-1. TRBV1 is reported as a pseudogene. This CDR3 comprises 15 residues. This chain's CDR3 is CTSSQDRRPFNEQFF. CDR3 sequence (DNA): TGCACCAGCAGCCAAGATAGGCGACCTTTCAATGAGCAGTTCTTC.

The chain employs TRBV20-1 and TRBJ2-5; TRBD1 matches at 9 bases. The CDR3 is 14 amino acids. The V segment lost 6 bases and the J segment 4 bases; nucleotides outside the gene matches: 9. Germline CDR1 reads DFQATT; CDR2 reads SNEGSKA (reference sequence). As DNA, the CDR3 is TGCAGTGCCATTCCCGGGACAGGGAGAGAGACCCAGTACTTC. Encoded protein: CSAIPGTGRETQYF.

Many counts were recorded for this clonotype. The chain has TRBV6-1 and TRBJ2-1; TRBD1 matches at 10 bases. The germline gives CDR1 MNHNS, CDR2 SASEGT. J was trimmed by 2 bases and V by 10 bases; bases with no gene match: 8. The CDR3 length is 15 residues. DNA for the CDR3: TGTGCCACCCTTGGGGGACAGGGGACCTACAATGAGCAGTTCTTC. It encodes CATLGGQGTYNEQFF.

The V gene is TRBV14, the J gene TRBJ1-1; tentative D call: TRBD1 (5 bases). Germline loops: CDR1 SGHDN, CDR2 FVKESK. Trimming stripped 6 bases from V and 6 bases from J, with 8 bases between. The CDR3 sequence is 11 residues long. CDR3 nucleotides: TGTGCCAGCAGTCGGACACCTGAAGCTTTCTTT. Its translation is CASSRTPEAFF.

This clonotype was seen at least ten times. The V and J genes are TRBV3-1 and TRBJ2-1, with D perhaps matching TRBD1 or TRBD2 (5 bases each). The CDR3 sequence is 12 residues long. Between the trimmed V and J ends, which lost 5 bases and 9 bases, there was a span of 11 bases. The germline V gene has CDR1 LGHDT and CDR2 YNNKEL (reference sequence). This CDR3 is CASSSLGTEQFF. The CDR3 DNA is TGTGCCAGCAGCAGCCTAGGGACTGAGCAGTTCTTC.

V usage is TRBV7-9 and J usage is TRBJ2-3; the D gene is possibly TRBD1 (6 bases). The V gene's germline CDR1 is SEHNR and CDR2 FQNEAQ (reference sequence). The CDR3 is 15 residues long. The V and J ends lost 7 bases and 0 bases respectively, with 14 bases between them. DNA of the CDR3: TGTGCCAGCATCCCCCTCAGGGGTAGCACAGATACGCAGTATTTT. It encodes CASIPLRGSTDTQYF.

This clonotype appeared many times. The chain recombines TRBV4-1 with TRBJ1-1; D remains ambiguous. Trimming stripped 3 bases from V and 2 bases from J, with 10 bases between. CDR1 MGHRA and CDR2 YSYEKL come from the germline V gene. The CDR3 contains 14 residues. Here the CDR3 reads CASSHARINTEAFF. CDR3 nucleotide sequence: TGCGCCAGCAGCCATGCGCGGATAAACACTGAAGCTTTCTTT.

Comments on this clonotype: One base away lies a much larger clone, so this may be a sequencing read error. V is TRBV7-8 and J is TRBJ1-4; D gene unclear. This CDR3 region has 13 residues. In germline, CDR1 is SGHVS, CDR2 FQNEAQ. In DNA form, the CDR3 reads TGTGCCAGCAGCCAGAGGAGTAATGGAAAACTGTTTTTT. Translated, it gives CASSQRSNGKLFF.

This clonotype was counted ten times or more. This chain connects TRBV28 to TRBJ2-3; 8 positions agree with TRBD1. V shed 6 bases and J 4 bases; nucleotides not matched to a gene: 6. The CDR3 contains 14 residues. CDR1 is MDHEN and CDR2 is SYDVKM in the germline V gene. The CDR3 loop reads CASRRTGYPDTQYF. In DNA, the CDR3 is TGTGCCAGCAGAAGGACAGGGTATCCAGATACGCAGTATTTT.

This clonotype was counted many times. This chain links TRBV11-2 with TRBJ2-2; TRBD2 is a possible D gene (7 bases). The CDR3 is made up of 17 amino acids. Germline-derived CDR1 and CDR2 are SGHAT and FQNNGV. Trimming took 5 bases from V and 6 from J, leaving 22 bases between them. The CDR3 loop is CASSPRGAGRGSGELFF. The CDR3 nucleotides read TGTGCCAGCAGCCCCCGGGGGGCAGGGAGGGGATCCGGGGAGCTGTTTTTT.

The rearrangement uses TRBV20-1 and TRBJ1-2; D is perhaps TRBD1 (6 bases). Germline V gene lookup returns CDR1 DFQATT and CDR2 SNEGSKA (reference sequence). Between the trimmed V and J ends, which lost 3 bases and 3 bases, there was a span of 8 bases. The CDR3 extends over 12 amino acids. The CDR3 nucleotides read TGCAGTGCTAGGGACAGTCACTATGGCTACACCTTC. This gives the protein CSARDSHYGYTF.

This clonotype was counted ten times or more. This chain uses TRBV12-3 or TRBV12-4 with TRBJ1-1; 7 bases map to TRBD1. CDR3 length: 16 residues. V trimming: 5 bases; J trimming: 3 bases; junction bases outside the gene matches: 12. The CDR3 is CASSLHRGGGDTEAFF. The CDR3 nucleotides read TGTGCCAGCAGTCTCCACAGGGGAGGAGGGGACACTGAAGCTTTCTTT.

As regards this clonotype: Mismatch with germline at one junction end may stem from a read error. The rearrangement uses TRBV6-2 or TRBV6-3 and TRBJ2-2; 8 nucleotides agree with TRBD1. The CDR3 spans 15 residues. Looked up from germline, CDR1 is MNHEY and CDR2 is SVGEGT. CDR3 sequence: CAGSYTGGGTGELFF. The CDR3 region has the DNA TGTGCCGGCAGTTATACAGGGGGAGGCACCGGGGAGCTGTTTTTT.

At least ten counts were recorded for this clonotype. This rearrangement joins TRBV7-6 to TRBJ2-7, with a possible D match to TRBD2 (6 bases). Germline CDR1 reads SGHVS; CDR2 reads FNYEAQ. This CDR3 spans 12 amino acids. Trimming stripped 1 base from V and 10 bases from J, with 11 bases between. CDR3 DNA sequence: TGTGCCAGCAGCTTAGGGGCGGGGCGTCAGTACTTC. This sequence encodes CASSLGAGRQYF.

V usage is TRBV29-1 and J usage is TRBJ2-7; D may be TRBD1 or TRBD2 (5 bases each). This CDR3 contains 12 residues. CDR1 and CDR2 (germline): SQVTM, ANQGSEA. Deletions cut 2 bases from V and 6 bases from J, with 11 bases between. In nucleotides, the CDR3 is TGCAGCGTTGAAAGAATCGGGGCCGAGCAGTACGTC. Its translation: CSVERIGAEQYV.

At least ten counts were recorded for this clonotype. The genes are TRBV28 and TRBJ1-5; D unclear. The V and J ends lost 5 bases and 8 bases respectively, with 7 bases between them. This CDR3 comprises 11 residues. CDR1 is MDHEN, CDR2 SYDVKM, per germline. CDR3 nucleotides: TGTGCCAGCAGTCGCTGGGAGCCCCAGCATTTT. This translates into CASSRWEPQHF.

This clonotype was counted at least ten times. The gene calls are TRBV6-4 and TRBJ2-7; D remains unclear. This CDR3 is built from 15 residues. V was cut by 3 bases and J by 2 bases, with 14 bases left in between. In germline, CDR1 is MRHNA, CDR2 SNTAGT. The CDR3 reads CASSDSGGRPYEQYV. The CDR3 DNA follows: TGTGCCAGCAGTGATTCGGGTGGTAGGCCCTACGAGCAGTACGTC.

At least ten counts were recorded for this clonotype. This sequence joins TRBV6-1 and TRBJ1-1; TRBD1 matches at 8 bases. The length of the CDR3 is 13 residues. The V gene's germline CDR1 is MNHNS and CDR2 SASEGT. V trimming: 8 bases; J trimming: 9 bases; junction bases outside the gene matches: 11. In nucleotides, the CDR3 is TGTGCCAGCTCGAGAGGAGGACAGGGCCAAGCTTTCTTT. It codes for CASSRGGQGQAFF.

This clonotype turned up a few times. The chain joins TRBV7-2 to TRBJ2-3, with 10 bases lining up with TRBD1. V lost 2 bases to trimming and J lost 2 bases; unmatched junction nucleotides: 10. The CDR3 loop spans 18 amino acids. Germline CDR1 is SGHTA and CDR2 is FQGNSA. CDR3 protein: CASSLKLLGTGATDTQYF. DNA of the CDR3: TGTGCCAGCAGCTTAAAACTTCTCGGGACAGGGGCCACAGATACGCAGTATTTT. Complete variable domain (other parts from reference TRBV7-2 and TRBJ2-3): GAGVSQSPSNKVTEKGKDVELRCDPISGHTALYWYRQSLGQGLEFLIYFQGNSAPDKSGLPSDRFSAERTGGSVSTLTIQRTQQEDSAVYLCASSLKLLGTGATDTQYFGPGTRLTVL.

This CDR3 reads CASSLWGNTEAFF. The CDR3 nucleotides read TGTGCCAGCAGCTTATGGGGGAACACTGAAGCTTTCTTT. The chain recombines TRBV7-8 with TRBJ1-1; D call uncertain. The CDR3 totals 13 residues. Germline CDR1 reads SGHVS; CDR2 reads FQNEAQ. The V and J ends lost 2 bases and 1 base respectively, with 5 bases between them.